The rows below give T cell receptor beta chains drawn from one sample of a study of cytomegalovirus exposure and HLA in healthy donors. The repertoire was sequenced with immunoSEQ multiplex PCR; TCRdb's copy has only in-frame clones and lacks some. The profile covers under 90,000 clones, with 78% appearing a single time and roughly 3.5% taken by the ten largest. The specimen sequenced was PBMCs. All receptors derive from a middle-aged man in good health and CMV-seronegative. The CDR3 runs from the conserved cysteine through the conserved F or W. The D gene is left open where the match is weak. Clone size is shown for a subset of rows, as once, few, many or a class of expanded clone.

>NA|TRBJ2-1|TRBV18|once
TGTGCCAGCTCGGACTCGAGCTCCTACAATGAGCAGTTCTTC
CASSDSSSYNEQFF
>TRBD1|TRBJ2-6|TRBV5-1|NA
TGCGCCAGCAGCTTGGCAGGACAGGGGGCCTCTGGGGCCAACGTCCTGACTTTC
CASSLAGQGASGANVLTF
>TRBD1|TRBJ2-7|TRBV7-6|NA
TGTGCCAGCAGCCCGACAGGGTTCGAGCAGTACTTC
CASSPTGFEQYF
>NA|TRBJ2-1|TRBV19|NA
TGTGCCAGTAGTACCCGACAGAGTTCTATATACAATGAGCAGTTCTTC
CASSTRQSSIYNEQFF
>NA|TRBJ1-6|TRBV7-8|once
TGTGCCAGCAGCTCTCGGGAGGGAGGGAATTCACCCCTCCACTTT
CASSSREGGNSPLHF
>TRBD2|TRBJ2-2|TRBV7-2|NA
TGTGCCAGCAGCCCCCACCTAGCTAGCGGGGGGGCTACCGGGGAGCTGTTTTTT
CASSPHLASGGATGELFF
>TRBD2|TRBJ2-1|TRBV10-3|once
TGTGCCATCAGTTCGACTAGCGGGGCAGGAAATGAGCAGTTCTTC
CAISSTSGAGNEQFF
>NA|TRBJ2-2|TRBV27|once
TGTGCCAGCAGTCGGTACAACACCGGGGAGCTGTTTTTT
CASSRYNTGELFF
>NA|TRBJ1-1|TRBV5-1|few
TGCGCCAGCAGCCATCACAGGAACACTGAAGCTTTCTTT
CASSHHRNTEAFF
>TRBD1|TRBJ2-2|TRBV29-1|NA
TGCAGCGTCAGCAGGGGGACCGGGGAGCTGTTTTTT
CSVSRGTGELFF
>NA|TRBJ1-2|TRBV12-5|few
NA
CASGFGTGASANYGYPF
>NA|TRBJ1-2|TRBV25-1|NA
TGTGCCAGCAGTAGTCAGATTTGGGGCTACACCTTC
CASSSQIWGYTF
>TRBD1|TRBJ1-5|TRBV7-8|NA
TGTGCCAGCAGCTTAAGGGGACAGGTGGTAAATCAGCCCCAGCATTTT
CASSLRGQVVNQPQHF
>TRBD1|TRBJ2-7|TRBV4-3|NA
TGCGCCAGCAGCCAGTGGACAGGGGAGACCTACGAGCAGTACTTC
CASSQWTGETYEQYF